This T cell receptor (beta chain) was sequenced for a study of blood T cell repertoires in COVID-19. Study details: Italy, Spain and the United States were the sources of the convalescent and acute COVID-19 samples. The analysed material was cDNA or gDNA that came from T cells, B-cell-depleted T cells, or PBMCs.

Study processing details: Nucleated cell counts were estimated from reference gene primer amplification. Using immunoSEQ multiplex PCR, the repertoire was profiled, and TCRdb retains in-frame clones only, with some absent. That table is the source of V, J and clone size, and D and trimming were worked out from the DNA. The table has 200,000 to 250,000 clones, 85% to 90% seen once. Germline V gives CDR1 MNHNY, CDR2 SVGAGI (reference sequence). The CDR3 spans 14 residues. J lost 8 bases, V lost 8 bases, and 7 bases had no gene match. Material: peripheral blood. The TCR comes from a man older than 75 with acute or convalescent COVID-19. The V gene is TRBV6-6, the J gene TRBJ2-1, with 12 bases fitting TRBD2. This CDR3 reads CASARTSGVDEQFF. In nucleotides, the CDR3 is TGTGCCAGCGCTAGGACTAGCGGGGTGGATGAGCAGTTCTTC.